Listed here are 21 T cell receptor beta chains from one sample, sequenced in a study of cytomegalovirus exposure and HLA in healthy donors. Primers included in the PCR were 60 Vbeta and 13 Jbeta primers. Some clones are missing from TCRdb's copy, which holds only in-frame ones; the method was immunoSEQ multiplex PCR. The repertoire consists of about 40,000 clones, with 65% to 90% occurring once and the leading ten covering 10%. Sequenced sample: PBMCs. Every receptor here comes from a woman aged 18 to 35 in good health and CMV-seropositive.

The rearrangement uses TRBV9 and TRBJ2-5, with 15 bases aligning to TRBD2. CDR1 and CDR2 (germline): SGDLS, YYNGEE. This CDR3 has 16 amino acids. V shed 3 bases and J 4 bases; nucleotides not matched to a gene: 4. CDR3 in DNA: TGTGCCAGCAGCGGGGGACTAGCGGGGGGCGGAGAGACCCAGTACTTC. Translating it yields CASSGGLAGGGETQYF.

There are a few counts of this clone. This chain links TRBV7-9 with TRBJ2-6, with TRBD1 as a possible D gene (5 bases). Trimming took off 6 bases at V and 0 bases at J, with 12 bases between the two ends. This CDR3 is 16 amino acids long. Germline loops: CDR1 SEHNR, CDR2 FQNEAQ (reference sequence). In nucleotides, the CDR3 is TGTGCCAGCAGACAAGCAGGGTTCTCTGGGGCCAACGTCCTGACTTTC. Amino acid sequence: CASRQAGFSGANVLTF. Drawing the rest from reference TRBV7-9 and TRBJ2-6, the complete variable domain is DTGVSQNPRHKITKRGQNVTFRCDPISEHNRLYWYRQTLGQGPEFLTYFQNEAQLEKSRLLSDRFSAERPKGSFSTLEIQRTEQGDSAMYLCASRQAGFSGANVLTFGAGSRLTVL.

The chain is built from TRBV5-4 and TRBJ1-1; D is undetermined. This CDR3 has 14 amino acids. V was pared by 0 bases and J by 4 bases, with 10 bases between. Germline V gene data show CDR1 as SGHNT and CDR2 as YYREEE (reference sequence). CDR3 residues: CASSLDGFGTEAFF. The CDR3 DNA is TGTGCCAGCAGCTTGGACGGGTTTGGCACTGAAGCTTTCTTT.

Only one count was recorded for this clone. This chain uses TRBV28 with TRBJ2-5, with D perhaps TRBD1 (6 bases). The assigned J gene may be wrong: the sequence end matches TRBJ2-7 better. The germline V gene has CDR1 MDHEN and CDR2 SYDVKM. The CDR3 loop spans 12 amino acids. The CDR3: CASSSGDYEQYF. The CDR3 nucleotides are TGTGCCAGCAGTTCAGGGGATTACGAGCAGTACTTC.

The rearrangement links TRBV4-3 to TRBJ1-2, with 9 positions matching TRBD1. CDR1 LGHNA and CDR2 YSLEER come from the germline V gene. The CDR3 is made up of 18 amino acids. V trimming: 2 bases; J trimming: 1 base; junction bases outside the gene matches: 11. As DNA, the CDR3 is TGCGCCAGCAGCCAACGATTCAGACAGGGGGGAGTTAACTATGGCTACACCTTC. Its translation is CASSQRFRQGGVNYGYTF.

The chain uses TRBV9 and TRBJ2-1; a weak D match, TRBD2 (6 bases). Germline CDR1 SGDLS, CDR2 YYNGEE. CDR3 length equals 14 residues. The germline V and J ends were trimmed by 4 bases and 4 bases, with 12 bases remaining between them. The CDR3 sequence: CASSSLADYNEQFF. CDR3 in DNA: TGTGCCAGCAGCTCCTTAGCGGATTACAATGAGCAGTTCTTC. The variable domain in full, completed from reference TRBV9 and TRBJ2-1, reads DSGVTQTPKHLITATGQRVTLRCSPRSGDLSVYWYQQSLDQGLQFLIQYYNGEERAKGNILERFSAQQFPDLHSELNLSSLELGDSALYFCASSSLADYNEQFFGPGTRLTVL.

This clone was recorded once. The chain links TRBV9 to TRBJ2-7; 7 bases align to TRBD2. The CDR3 runs 14 residues. Trimming removed 3 bases from V and 7 bases from J; junction bases left unmatched: 10. Germline V gives CDR1 SGDLS, CDR2 YYNGEE. CDR3 sequence (DNA): TGTGCCAGCAGCGCGGGAGGAGGGTCCCGGGAGCAGTACTTC. Protein: CASSAGGGSREQYF.

The sample holds a few counts of this clone. CDR3 amino acids: CASSLFMNTEAFF. CDR3 in DNA: TGTGCCAGTAGTTTGTTTATGAACACTGAAGCTTTCTTT. The chain is built from TRBV19 and TRBJ1-1; D is ambiguous. V dropped 5 bases and J dropped 0 bases, with 7 bases sitting between them. The CDR3 is 13 residues long. Germline V gene data show CDR1 as LNHDA and CDR2 as SQIVND (reference sequence).

Of note for this clone: An end of the junction differs from the germline gene, which may be a read error. This chain connects TRBV9 to TRBJ1-1; 9 nucleotides align to TRBD1. Looked up from germline, CDR1 is SGDLS and CDR2 is YYNGEE. The CDR3 length is 11 residues. CDR3 residues: CASSEQGAKVF. CDR3 coding DNA: TGTGCCAGCAGCGAACAGGGGGCCAAAGTCTTT.

Details on this clone: Sequence at one end of the junction differs from germline and may be a read error. The chain employs TRBV7-7 and TRBJ2-2; the match to TRBD2 covers 10 bases. Germline lookup yields CDR1 SSHAT and CDR2 FNYEAQ (reference sequence). The CDR3 has 15 residues. The CDR3, as DNA: TGTGCTAGCAGCTTATTAGCGGGGGGTACCGGGGAGCTGTTTTTT. Protein sequence: CASSLLAGGTGELFF.

The chain has TRBV2 and TRBJ2-2; D is possibly TRBD2 (5 bases). The germline V gene encodes CDR1 SNHLY and CDR2 FYNNEI. V was pared by 4 bases and J by 2 bases, with 17 bases between. The CDR3 sequence is 17 residues long. The CDR3 spells CASSVSAERINTGELFF. For the CDR3, the DNA is TGTGCCAGCAGTGTCTCCGCTGAGCGGATCAACACCGGGGAGCTGTTTTTT.

This rearrangement joins TRBV6-4 to TRBJ2-2, with D possibly being TRBD1 (6 bases). There are 15 residues in the CDR3. In germline, CDR1 is MRHNA, CDR2 SNTAGT. The ends were cut back, 3 bases at V and 0 bases at J, with 8 bases in the middle. The CDR3 sequence: CASSEGGSNTGELFF. CDR3 DNA sequence: TGTGCCAGCAGTGAAGGGGGATCGAACACCGGGGAGCTGTTTTTT.

The chain links TRBV27 to TRBJ2-5, with 10 bases fitting TRBD2. Germline assignment: CDR1 MNHEY and CDR2 SMNVEV (reference sequence). Trimming took 4 bases from V and 6 from J; bases not matched to a gene: 8. This CDR3 spans 15 amino acids. In nucleotides, the CDR3 is TGTGCCAGCAGTTCTGGACTAGCGGACCCCAAGACCCAGTACTTC. It specifies CASSSGLADPKTQYF.

Concerning this clone itself: The germline gene is not matched at one end of the junction; a read error may be the cause. The V call is TRBV7-9, the J call TRBJ2-7; 9 nucleotides line up with TRBD1. CDR3 length: 14 residues. Germline loops: CDR1 SEHNR, CDR2 FQNEAQ (reference sequence). CDR3 nucleotides: TGTTCCAGCAGCTTAGTGGGACAGGGCTACGAGCAGTACTTC. This gives the protein CSSSLVGQGYEQYF.

This clone has just a few counts. The rearrangement joins TRBV7-9 to TRBJ2-7, with 10 bases lining up with TRBD1. This CDR3 is 14 amino acids long. Germline lookup yields CDR1 SEHNR and CDR2 FQNEAQ (reference sequence). The V segment lost 0 bases and the J segment 6 bases; nucleotides outside the gene matches: 2. CDR3 nucleotide sequence: TGTGCCAGCAGCTTAGCGTGGACAGGGGGCGAGCAGTACTTC. It translates to CASSLAWTGGEQYF. The variable domain in full, completed from reference TRBV7-9 and TRBJ2-7, reads DTGVSQNPRHKITKRGQNVTFRCDPISEHNRLYWYRQTLGQGPEFLTYFQNEAQLEKSRLLSDRFSAERPKGSFSTLEIQRTEQGDSAMYLCASSLAWTGGEQYFGPGTRLTVT.

The J gene is TRBJ2-7, the V gene TRBV4-1; no clear D gene. The CDR3 is made up of 14 amino acids. Germline V gene sequence: CDR1 MGHRA, CDR2 YSYEKL. V shed 0 bases and J shed 0 bases, with 6 bases lying between them. Here the CDR3 reads CASSQDSVSYEQYF. The DNA for the CDR3 is TGCGCCAGCAGCCAAGATTCTGTCTCCTACGAGCAGTACTTC.

The CDR3 sequence: CASTGGGRASKTQYF. The CDR3, as DNA: TGTGCCAGCACCGGCGGCGGGAGGGCCTCAAAGACCCAGTACTTC. The chain links TRBV2 to TRBJ2-5, with 9 positions matching TRBD2. The CDR3 is 15 residues long. Germline V CDR1 and CDR2: SNHLY, FYNNEI. V lost 7 bases, J lost 6 bases, and 12 bases stayed unmatched.

The genes are TRBV9 and TRBJ1-5, with D unresolved. The CDR3 sequence is 15 residues long. Germline CDR1 SGDLS, CDR2 YYNGEE. V was shortened by 4 bases and J by 0 bases, with 11 bases between the two germline ends. CDR3 in DNA: TGTGCCAGCAGCATCGGGTATAATAGCAATCAGCCCCAGCATTTT. The encoded protein is CASSIGYNSNQPQHF. Drawing the rest from reference TRBV9 and TRBJ1-5, the complete variable domain is DSGVTQTPKHLITATGQRVTLRCSPRSGDLSVYWYQQSLDQGLQFLIQYYNGEERAKGNILERFSAQQFPDLHSELNLSSLELGDSALYFCASSIGYNSNQPQHFGDGTRLSIL.

A few counts support this clone. The gene calls are TRBV4-3 and TRBJ2-5, with D perhaps TRBD2 (6 bases). Germline V gene sequence: CDR1 LGHNA, CDR2 YSLEER. Trimming pared 1 base from V and 4 bases from J, leaving 13 bases between. CDR3 length: 15 residues. The DNA for the CDR3 is TGCGCCAGCAGCCAAGTGTCGGGAGCAGGAGAGACCCAGTACTTC. Its translation: CASSQVSGAGETQYF.

The chain joins TRBV19 to TRBJ2-1, with 9 bases matching TRBD2. The CDR3 is made up of 16 amino acids. After removal of 1 base from V and 6 bases from J, the junction contained 7 bases not matched to a gene. CDR1 and CDR2 (germline): LNHDA, SQIVND (reference sequence). The CDR3 region has the DNA TGTGCCAGTAGTATAGCTTGGCTAGCGGGGACCAATGAGCAGTTCTTC. Residues: CASSIAWLAGTNEQFF.

CDR3 bases: TGTGCCAGCAGCTTAGATCGGGCAGGGGGCGCAGACACTGAAGCTTTCTTT. Encoded protein: CASSLDRAGGADTEAFF. The V and J genes are TRBV7-9 and TRBJ1-1; the match to TRBD1 covers 8 bases. CDR3 length: 17 residues. With 1 base clipped from V and 3 bases from J, the junction kept 10 bases outside the gene matches. Germline CDR1 SEHNR, CDR2 FQNEAQ (reference sequence). Looking up the rest from reference TRBV7-9 and TRBJ1-1 gives the full variable domain: DTGVSQNPRHKITKRGQNVTFRCDPISEHNRLYWYRQTLGQGPEFLTYFQNEAQLEKSRLLSDRFSAERPKGSFSTLEIQRTEQGDSAMYLCASSLDRAGGADTEAFFGQGTRLTVV.